Here is one TCR beta chain with its context. The antigen remains undetermined. The sample belongs to a study of cytomegalovirus exposure and HLA in healthy donors. Overall study context: From about 200 million T cells, an earlier analysis saw roughly 100 million unique TCR beta sequences. Of the donors genotyped, several hundred in all, around 77% fell in the Caucasian-associated ancestry cluster.

PCR used 60 Vbeta primers and 13 Jbeta primers. Method: immunoSEQ multiplex PCR; TCRdb's copy keeps in-frame clones and lacks some. The sample has approximately 110,000 clones; around 81% are singletons. Study-wide results and caveats: Sequencing depth roughly uniform across donors was assumed in presence/absence analyses. Whilst most TCR sequences proved rare, a subset of public TCRs occurred across many donors.

J lost 4 bases, V lost 0 bases, and 7 bases had no gene match. Germline CDR1 reads MNHEY; CDR2 reads SVGAGI. The CDR3 covers 16 residues. This TCR derives from a woman in her 30s in good health and CMV-seronegative. The J gene is TRBJ2-7, the V gene TRBV6-5; TRBD2 agrees at 9 bases. The sequencing sample was made of PBMCs. Here the CDR3 reads CASSYSSAGGSYEQYF. In DNA form, the CDR3 reads TGTGCCAGCAGTTACTCTTCCGCGGGAGGGTCATACGAGCAGTACTTC.